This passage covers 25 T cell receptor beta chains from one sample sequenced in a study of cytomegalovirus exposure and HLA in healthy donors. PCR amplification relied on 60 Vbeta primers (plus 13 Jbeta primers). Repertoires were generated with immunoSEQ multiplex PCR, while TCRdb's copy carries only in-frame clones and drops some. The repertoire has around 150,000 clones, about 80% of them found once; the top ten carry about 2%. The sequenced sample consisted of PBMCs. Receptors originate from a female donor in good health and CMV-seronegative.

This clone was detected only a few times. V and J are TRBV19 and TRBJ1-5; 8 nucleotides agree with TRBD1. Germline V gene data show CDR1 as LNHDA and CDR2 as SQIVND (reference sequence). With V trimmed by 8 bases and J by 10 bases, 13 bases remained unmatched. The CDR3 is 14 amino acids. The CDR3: CASETGTGLDPQHF. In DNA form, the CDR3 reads TGTGCCAGTGAGACCGGGACAGGTCTAGATCCCCAGCATTTT.

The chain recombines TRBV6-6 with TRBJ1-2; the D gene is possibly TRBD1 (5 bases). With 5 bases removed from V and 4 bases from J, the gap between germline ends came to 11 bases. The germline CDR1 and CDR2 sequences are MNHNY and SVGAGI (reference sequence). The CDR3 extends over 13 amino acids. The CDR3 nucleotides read TGTGCCAGCAGTGATGACAGTTCCTATGGCTACACCTTC. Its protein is CASSDDSSYGYTF.

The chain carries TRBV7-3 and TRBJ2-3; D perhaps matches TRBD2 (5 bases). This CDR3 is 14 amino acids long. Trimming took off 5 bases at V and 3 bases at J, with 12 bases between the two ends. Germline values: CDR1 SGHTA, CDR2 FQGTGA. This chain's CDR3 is CASSLRAGTDTQYF. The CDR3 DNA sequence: TGTGCCAGCAGCCTACGGGCGGGTACAGATACGCAGTATTTT.

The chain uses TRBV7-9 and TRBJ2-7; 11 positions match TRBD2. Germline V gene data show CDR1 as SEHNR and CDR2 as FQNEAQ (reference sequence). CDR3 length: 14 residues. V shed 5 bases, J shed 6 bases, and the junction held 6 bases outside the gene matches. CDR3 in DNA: TGTGCCAGCAGCCTCCCTCTAGCGGGAGGCGAGCAGTACTTC. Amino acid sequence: CASSLPLAGGEQYF.

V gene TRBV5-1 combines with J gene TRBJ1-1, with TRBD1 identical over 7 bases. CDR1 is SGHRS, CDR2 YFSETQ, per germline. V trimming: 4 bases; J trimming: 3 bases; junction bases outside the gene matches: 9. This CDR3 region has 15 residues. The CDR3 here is CASSVRTGLDTEAFF. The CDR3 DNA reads TGCGCCAGCAGCGTACGGACAGGCTTGGACACTGAAGCTTTCTTT.

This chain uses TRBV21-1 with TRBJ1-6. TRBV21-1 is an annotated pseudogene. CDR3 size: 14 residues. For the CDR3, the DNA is TGTGCCAGCAGCCGACTACCGGGGGTTATCCCCCTCCACTTT. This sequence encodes CASSRLPGVIPLHF.

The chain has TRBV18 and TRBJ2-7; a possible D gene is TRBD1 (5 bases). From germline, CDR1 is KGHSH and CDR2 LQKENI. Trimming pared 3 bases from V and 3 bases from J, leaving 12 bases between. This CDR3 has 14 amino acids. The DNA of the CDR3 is TGTGCCAGCTCACCGGCAGGGTCGGGCTACGAGCAGTACTTC. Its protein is CASSPAGSGYEQYF.

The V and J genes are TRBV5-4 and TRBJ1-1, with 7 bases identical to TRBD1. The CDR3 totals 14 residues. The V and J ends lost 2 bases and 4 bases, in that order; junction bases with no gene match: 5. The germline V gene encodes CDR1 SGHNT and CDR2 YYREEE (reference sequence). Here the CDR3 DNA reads TGTGCCAGCAGCTTCCGACAGGGACTCACTGAAGCTTTCTTT. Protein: CASSFRQGLTEAFF.

DNA for the CDR3: TGCAGCGGTCAGGGGATGGCTGAAGCTTTCTTT. Its translation is CSGQGMAEAFF. The chain joins TRBV29-1 to TRBJ1-1; TRBD1 might be the D (6 bases). Trimming pared 7 bases from V and 6 bases from J, leaving 12 bases between. The CDR3 spans 11 residues. The V gene's germline CDR1 is SQVTM and CDR2 ANQGSEA.

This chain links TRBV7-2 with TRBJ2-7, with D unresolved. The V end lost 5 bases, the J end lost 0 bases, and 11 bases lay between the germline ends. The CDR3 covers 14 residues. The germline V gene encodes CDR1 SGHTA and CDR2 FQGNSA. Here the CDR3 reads CASSPVFSSYEQYF. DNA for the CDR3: TGTGCCAGCAGCCCCGTTTTCAGCTCCTACGAGCAGTACTTC.

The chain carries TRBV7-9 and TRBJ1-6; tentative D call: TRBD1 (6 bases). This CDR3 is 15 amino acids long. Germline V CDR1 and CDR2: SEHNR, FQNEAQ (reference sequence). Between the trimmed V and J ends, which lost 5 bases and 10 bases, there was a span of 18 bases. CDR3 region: CASSPGTGLGSPLHF. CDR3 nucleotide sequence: TGTGCCAGCAGCCCTGGCACAGGGCTAGGGTCACCCCTCCACTTT.

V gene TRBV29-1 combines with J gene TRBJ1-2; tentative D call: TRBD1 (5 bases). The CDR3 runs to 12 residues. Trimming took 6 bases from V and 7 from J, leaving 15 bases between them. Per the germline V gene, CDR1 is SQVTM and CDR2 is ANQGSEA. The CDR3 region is CSVSPGFGGYTF. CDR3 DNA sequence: TGCAGCGTGAGCCCAGGGTTTGGTGGCTACACCTTC.

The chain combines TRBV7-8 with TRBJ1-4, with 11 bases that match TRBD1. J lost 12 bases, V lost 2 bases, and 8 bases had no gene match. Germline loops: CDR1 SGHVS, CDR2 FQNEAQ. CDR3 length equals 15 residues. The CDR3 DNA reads TGTGCCAGCAGCTTAAGGACAGGGGGCATCGGAGAACTGTTTTTT. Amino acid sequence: CASSLRTGGIGELFF.

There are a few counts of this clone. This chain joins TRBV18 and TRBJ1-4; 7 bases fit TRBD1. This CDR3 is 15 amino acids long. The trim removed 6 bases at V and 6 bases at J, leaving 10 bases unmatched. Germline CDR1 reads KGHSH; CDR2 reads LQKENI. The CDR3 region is CASSPTGDGYEKLFF. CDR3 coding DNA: TGTGCCAGCTCGCCTACAGGGGACGGGTATGAAAAACTGTTTTTT.

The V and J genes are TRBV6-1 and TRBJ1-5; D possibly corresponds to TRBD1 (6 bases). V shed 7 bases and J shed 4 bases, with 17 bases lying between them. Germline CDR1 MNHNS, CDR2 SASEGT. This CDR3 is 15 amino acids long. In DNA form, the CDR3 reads TGTGCCAGCAAAGGGGAGGGGGTGGCGAATCAGCCCCAGCATTTT. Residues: CASKGEGVANQPQHF.

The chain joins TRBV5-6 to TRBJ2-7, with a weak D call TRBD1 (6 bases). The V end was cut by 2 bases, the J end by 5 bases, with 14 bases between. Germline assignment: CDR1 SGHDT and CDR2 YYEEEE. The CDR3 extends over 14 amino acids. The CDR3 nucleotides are TGTGCCAGCAGCTTCAGTACAGGGACCCACGAGCAGTACTTC. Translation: CASSFSTGTHEQYF.

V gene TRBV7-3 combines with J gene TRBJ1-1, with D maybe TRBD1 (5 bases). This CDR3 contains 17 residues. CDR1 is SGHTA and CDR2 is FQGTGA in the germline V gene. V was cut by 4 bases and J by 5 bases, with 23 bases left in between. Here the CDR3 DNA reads TGTGCCAGCAGCTCCCTACGTTTAGGGAGCGGGGGGACTGAAGCTTTCTTT. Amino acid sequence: CASSSLRLGSGGTEAFF. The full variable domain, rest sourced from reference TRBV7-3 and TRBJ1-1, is GAGVSQTPSNKVTEKGKYVELRCDPISGHTALYWYRQSLGQGPEFLIYFQGTGAADDSGLPNDRFFAVRPEGSVSTLKIQRTERGDSAVYLCASSSLRLGSGGTEAFFGQGTRLTVV.

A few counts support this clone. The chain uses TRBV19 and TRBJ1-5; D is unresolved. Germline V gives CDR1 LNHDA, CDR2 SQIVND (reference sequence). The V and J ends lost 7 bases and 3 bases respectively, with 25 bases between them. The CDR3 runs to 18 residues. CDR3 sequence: CASKYETEAGINNQPQHF. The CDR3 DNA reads TGTGCCAGTAAATACGAGACCGAGGCCGGTATTAACAATCAGCCCCAGCATTTT.

This chain's CDR3 is CASSSTSGGTDTQYF. The CDR3 nucleotides are TGTGCCAGCAGCTCGACTAGCGGGGGCACAGATACGCAGTATTTT. This sequence joins TRBV7-3 and TRBJ2-3; 11 positions agree with TRBD2. V was pared by 4 bases and J by 1 base, with 1 base of the junction left unmatched. This CDR3 is 15 amino acids long. In germline, CDR1 is SGHTA, CDR2 FQGTGA. Filled out from reference TRBV7-3 and TRBJ2-3, the complete variable domain reads GAGVSQTPSNKVTEKGKYVELRCDPISGHTALYWYRQSLGQGPEFLIYFQGTGAADDSGLPNDRFFAVRPEGSVSTLKIQRTERGDSAVYLCASSSTSGGTDTQYFGPGTRLTVL.

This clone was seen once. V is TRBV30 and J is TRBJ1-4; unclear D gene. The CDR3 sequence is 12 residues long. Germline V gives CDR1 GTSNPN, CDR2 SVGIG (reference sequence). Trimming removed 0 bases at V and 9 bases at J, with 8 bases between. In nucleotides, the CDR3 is TGTGCCTGGAGTGTCGCCGCGCAAAAACTGTTTTTT. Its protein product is CAWSVAAQKLFF.

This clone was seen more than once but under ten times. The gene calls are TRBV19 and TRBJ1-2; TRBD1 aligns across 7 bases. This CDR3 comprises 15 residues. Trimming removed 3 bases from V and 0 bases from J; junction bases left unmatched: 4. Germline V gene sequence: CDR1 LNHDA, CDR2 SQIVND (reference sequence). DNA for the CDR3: TGTGCCAGTAGTATTGGACAGGCAGCTAACTATGGCTACACCTTC. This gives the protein CASSIGQAANYGYTF.

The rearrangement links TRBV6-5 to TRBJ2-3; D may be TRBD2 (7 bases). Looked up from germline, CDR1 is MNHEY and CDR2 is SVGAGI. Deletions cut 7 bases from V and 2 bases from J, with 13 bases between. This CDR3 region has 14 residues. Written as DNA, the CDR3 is TGTGCCAGCAACAGGGAGGGAGCCACAGATACGCAGTATTTT. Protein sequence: CASNREGATDTQYF.

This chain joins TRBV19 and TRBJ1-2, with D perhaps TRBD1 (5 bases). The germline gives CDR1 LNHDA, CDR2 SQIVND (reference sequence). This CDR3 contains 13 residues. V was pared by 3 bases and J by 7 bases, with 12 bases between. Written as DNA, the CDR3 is TGTGCCAGTAGTATTAAAGGGGCCTTTGGCTACACCTTC. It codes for CASSIKGAFGYTF.

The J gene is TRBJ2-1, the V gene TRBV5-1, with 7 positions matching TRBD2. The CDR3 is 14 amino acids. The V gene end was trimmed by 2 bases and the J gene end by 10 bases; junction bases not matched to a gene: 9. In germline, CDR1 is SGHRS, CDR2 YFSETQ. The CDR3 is CASSFRAGEWEQFF. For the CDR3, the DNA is TGCGCCAGCAGCTTCCGGGCGGGAGAATGGGAGCAGTTCTTC.

CDR3 region: CASSLAPGQRAEKLFF. Here the CDR3 DNA reads TGTGCCAGCAGCTTAGCCCCGGGACAAAGAGCTGAAAAACTGTTTTTT. The chain joins TRBV7-2 to TRBJ1-4, with TRBD1 as a possible D gene (6 bases). There are 16 residues in the CDR3. V was clipped by 0 bases and J by 7 bases, with 15 bases between them. Germline CDR1 and CDR2: SGHTA and FQGNSA.